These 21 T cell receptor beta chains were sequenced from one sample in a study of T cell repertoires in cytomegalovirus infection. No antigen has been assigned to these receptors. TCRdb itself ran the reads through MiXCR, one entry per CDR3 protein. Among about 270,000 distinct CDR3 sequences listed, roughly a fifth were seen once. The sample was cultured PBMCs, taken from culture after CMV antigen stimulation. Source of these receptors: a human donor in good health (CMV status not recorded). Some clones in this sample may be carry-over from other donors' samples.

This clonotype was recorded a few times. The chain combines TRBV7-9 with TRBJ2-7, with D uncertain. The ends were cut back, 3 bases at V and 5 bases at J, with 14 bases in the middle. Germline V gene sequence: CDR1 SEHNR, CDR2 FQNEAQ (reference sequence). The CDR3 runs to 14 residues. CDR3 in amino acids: CASSLMGQNNEQYF. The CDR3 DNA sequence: TGTGCCAGCAGCTTGATGGGCCAAAACAACGAGCAGTACTTC.

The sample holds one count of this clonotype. Written as DNA, the CDR3 is TGTGCCAGCACCGCAGGGGTCAGGCATGAGCAGTTCTTC. This encodes CASTAGVRHEQFF. The chain couples TRBV12-3 or TRBV12-4 to TRBJ2-1; TRBD1 is a possible D gene (6 bases). The CDR3 is made up of 13 amino acids. Trimming shortened V by 7 bases and J by 8 bases, and 15 bases separated the two germline ends.

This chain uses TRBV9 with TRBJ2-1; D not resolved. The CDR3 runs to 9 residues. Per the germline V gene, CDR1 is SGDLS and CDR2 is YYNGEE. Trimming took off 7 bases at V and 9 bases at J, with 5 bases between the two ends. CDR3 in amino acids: CASGLEQFF. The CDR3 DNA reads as TGTGCCAGCGGGCTTGAGCAGTTCTTC.

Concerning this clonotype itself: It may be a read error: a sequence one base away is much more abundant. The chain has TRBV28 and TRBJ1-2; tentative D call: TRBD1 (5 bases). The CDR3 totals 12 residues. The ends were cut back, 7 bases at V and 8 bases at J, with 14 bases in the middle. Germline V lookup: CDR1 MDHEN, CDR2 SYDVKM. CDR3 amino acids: CASTWGNLGYTF. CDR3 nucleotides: TGTGCCAGCACCTGGGGGAATCTAGGCTACACCTTC.

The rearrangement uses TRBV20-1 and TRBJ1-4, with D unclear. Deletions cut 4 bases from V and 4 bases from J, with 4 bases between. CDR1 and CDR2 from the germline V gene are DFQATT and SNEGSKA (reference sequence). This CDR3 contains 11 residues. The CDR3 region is CSANYNEKLFF. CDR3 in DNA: TGCAGTGCTAATTATAATGAAAAACTGTTTTTT.

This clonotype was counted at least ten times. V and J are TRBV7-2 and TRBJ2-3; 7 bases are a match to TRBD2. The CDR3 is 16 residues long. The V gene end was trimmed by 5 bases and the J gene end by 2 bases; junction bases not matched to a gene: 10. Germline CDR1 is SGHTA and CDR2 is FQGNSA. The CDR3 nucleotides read TGTGCCAGCAGCCCGGCCGGGACTACCCCCACAGATACGCAGTATTTT. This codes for CASSPAGTTPTDTQYF.

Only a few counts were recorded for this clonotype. The CDR3, as DNA: TGTGCCAGCAGTTACTCCGGGGCCGGAACCACCTACGAGCAGTACTTC. This codes for CASSYSGAGTTYEQYF. The rearrangement links TRBV6-2 or TRBV6-3 to TRBJ2-7; tentatively, D is TRBD1 or TRBD2 (5 bases each). Germline V CDR1 and CDR2: MNHEY, SVGEGT. Trimming pared 0 bases from V and 2 bases from J, leaving 14 bases between. The CDR3 sequence is 16 residues long.

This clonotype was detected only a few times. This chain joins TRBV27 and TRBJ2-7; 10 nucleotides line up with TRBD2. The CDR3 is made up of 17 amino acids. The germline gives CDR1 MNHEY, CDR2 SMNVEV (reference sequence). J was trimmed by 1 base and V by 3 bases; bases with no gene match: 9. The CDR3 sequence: CASSFQREGLKSYEQYV. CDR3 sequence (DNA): TGTGCCAGCAGTTTCCAGCGGGAGGGCCTAAAGTCCTACGAGCAGTACGTC.

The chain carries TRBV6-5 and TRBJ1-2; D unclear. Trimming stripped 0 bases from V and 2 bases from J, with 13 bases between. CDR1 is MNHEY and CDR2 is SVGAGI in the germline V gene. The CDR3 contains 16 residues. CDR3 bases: TGTGCCAGCAGTTACTCGCCGTCCCAATGGAACTATGGCTACACCTTC. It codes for CASSYSPSQWNYGYTF.

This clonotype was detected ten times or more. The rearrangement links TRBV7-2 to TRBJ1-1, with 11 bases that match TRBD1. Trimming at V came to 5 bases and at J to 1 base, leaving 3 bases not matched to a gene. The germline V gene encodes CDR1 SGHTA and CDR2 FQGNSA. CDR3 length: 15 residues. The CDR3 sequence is CASSRDRGSNTEAFF. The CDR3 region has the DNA TGTGCCAGCAGCCGGGACAGGGGGTCGAACACTGAAGCTTTCTTT. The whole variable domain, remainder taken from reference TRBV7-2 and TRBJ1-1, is GAGVSQSPSNKVTEKGKDVELRCDPISGHTALYWYRQSLGQGLEFLIYFQGNSAPDKSGLPSDRFSAERTGGSVSTLTIQRTQQEDSAVYLCASSRDRGSNTEAFFGQGTRLTVV.

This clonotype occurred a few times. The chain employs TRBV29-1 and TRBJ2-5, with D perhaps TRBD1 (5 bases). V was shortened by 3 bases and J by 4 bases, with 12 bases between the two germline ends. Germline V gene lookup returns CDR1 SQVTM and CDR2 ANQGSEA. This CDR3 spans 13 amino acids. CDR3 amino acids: CSVERSRGETQYF. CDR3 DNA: TGCAGCGTTGAGAGGAGTAGGGGAGAGACCCAGTACTTC. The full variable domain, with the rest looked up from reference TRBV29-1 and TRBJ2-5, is SAVISQKPSRDICQRGTSLTIQCQVDSQVTMMFWYRQQPGQSLTLIATANQGSEATYESGFVIDKFPISRPNLTFSTLTVSNMSPEDSSIYLCSVERSRGETQYFGPGTRLLVL.

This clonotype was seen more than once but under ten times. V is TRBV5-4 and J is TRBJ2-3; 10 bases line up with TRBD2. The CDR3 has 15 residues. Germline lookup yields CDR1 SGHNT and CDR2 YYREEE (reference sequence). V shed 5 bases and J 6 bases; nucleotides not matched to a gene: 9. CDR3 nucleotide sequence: TGTGCCAGCAGAATAGGAGCGGGAGGGCCGGATACGCAGTATTTT. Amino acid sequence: CASRIGAGGPDTQYF.

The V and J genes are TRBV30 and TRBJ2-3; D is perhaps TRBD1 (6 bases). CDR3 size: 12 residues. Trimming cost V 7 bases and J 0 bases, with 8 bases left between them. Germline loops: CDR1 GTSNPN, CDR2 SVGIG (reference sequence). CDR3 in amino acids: CALGQSTDTQYF. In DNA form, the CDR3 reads TGTGCCTTAGGACAGAGCACAGATACGCAGTATTTT.

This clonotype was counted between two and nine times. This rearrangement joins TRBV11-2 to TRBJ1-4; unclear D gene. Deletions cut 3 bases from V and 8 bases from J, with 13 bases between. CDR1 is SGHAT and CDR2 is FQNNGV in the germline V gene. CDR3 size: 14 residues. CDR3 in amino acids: CASSLIGLGEKLFF. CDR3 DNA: TGTGCCAGCAGCTTGATAGGGTTAGGGGAAAAACTGTTTTTT.

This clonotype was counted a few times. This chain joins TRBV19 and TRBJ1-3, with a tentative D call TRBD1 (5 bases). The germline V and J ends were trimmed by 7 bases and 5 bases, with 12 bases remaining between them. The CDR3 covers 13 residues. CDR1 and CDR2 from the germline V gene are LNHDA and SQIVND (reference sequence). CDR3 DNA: TGTGCCAGTATTGGGGGGAGTAGAAACACCATATATTTT. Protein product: CASIGGSRNTIYF.

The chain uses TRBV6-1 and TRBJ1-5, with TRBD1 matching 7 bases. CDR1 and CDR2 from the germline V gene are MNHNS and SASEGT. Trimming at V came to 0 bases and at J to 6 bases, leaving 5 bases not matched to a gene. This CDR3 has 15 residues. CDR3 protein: CASSEAPQGVQPQHF. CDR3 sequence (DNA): TGTGCCAGCAGTGAAGCACCGCAGGGGGTTCAGCCCCAGCATTTT.

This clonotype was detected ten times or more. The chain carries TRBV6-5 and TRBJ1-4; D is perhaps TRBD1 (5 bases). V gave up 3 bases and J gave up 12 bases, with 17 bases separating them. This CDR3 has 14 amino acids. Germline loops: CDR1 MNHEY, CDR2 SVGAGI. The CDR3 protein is CASSYRTGTTELFF. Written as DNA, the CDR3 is TGTGCCAGCAGTTATAGAACAGGAACTACGGAACTGTTTTTT.

CDR3 sequence reads: CASSFGLLHSYNEQFF. The DNA for the CDR3 is TGCGCCAGCAGCTTCGGTCTCCTCCACTCCTACAATGAGCAGTTCTTC. The chain is built from TRBV5-1 and TRBJ2-1; D is undetermined. CDR3 length equals 16 residues. V gave up 2 bases and J gave up 0 bases, with 12 bases separating them. CDR1 and CDR2 from the germline V gene are SGHRS and YFSETQ.

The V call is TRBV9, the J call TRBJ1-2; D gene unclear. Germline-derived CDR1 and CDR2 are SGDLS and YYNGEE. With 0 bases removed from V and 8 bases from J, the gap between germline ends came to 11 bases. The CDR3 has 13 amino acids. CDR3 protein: CASSVDGIDGYTF. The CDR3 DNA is TGTGCCAGCAGCGTAGATGGGATCGACGGCTACACCTTC.

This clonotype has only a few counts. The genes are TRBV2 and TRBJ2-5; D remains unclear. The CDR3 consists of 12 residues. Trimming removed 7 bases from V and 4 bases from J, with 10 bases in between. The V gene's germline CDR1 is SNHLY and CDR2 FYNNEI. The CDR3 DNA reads TGTGCCAGCATTCACCGGGTAGAGACCCAGTACTTC. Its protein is CASIHRVETQYF.

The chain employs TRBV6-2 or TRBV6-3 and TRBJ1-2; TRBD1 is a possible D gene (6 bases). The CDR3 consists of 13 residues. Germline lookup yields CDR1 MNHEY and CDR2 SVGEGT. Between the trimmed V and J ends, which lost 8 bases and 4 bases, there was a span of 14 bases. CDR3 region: CASEQTGSYGYTF. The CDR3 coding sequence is TGTGCCAGCGAACAAACAGGGAGCTATGGCTACACCTTC.